The 10 T cell receptor beta chains given below trace back to one sample, sequenced in a study of neoadjuvant anti-PD-1 for oral cavity cancer. Produced via immunoSEQ multiplex PCR; TCRdb's table is partial and in-frame only. This table holds roughly 13,000 clones, roughly 70% found once. Sequences were derived from PBMCs, sampled before nivolumab (anti-PD-1) treatment. Receptors originate from a person aged 35 to 85 with oral cavity squamous cell carcinoma.

J is TRBJ1-5 and V is TRBV6-4; TRBD1 might be the D (6 bases). Germline assignment: CDR1 MRHNA and CDR2 SNTAGT. The CDR3 is made up of 14 amino acids. The germline V and J ends were trimmed by 4 bases and 1 base, with 8 bases remaining between them. CDR3: CASSGTASNQPQHF. The CDR3 DNA follows: TGTGCCAGCAGTGGGACAGCAAGCAATCAGCCCCAGCATTTT.

The chain recombines TRBV15 with TRBJ2-1, with 9 bases identical to TRBD2. CDR3 size: 15 residues. The germline gives CDR1 LNHNV, CDR2 YYDKDF (reference sequence). The ends lost 1 base at V and 7 bases at J; junction bases unmatched: 5. CDR3 DNA: TGTGCCACCAGCAGAGTTGGTAGCGGGAGAAATGAGCAGTTCTTC. Translating it yields CATSRVGSGRNEQFF. Full variable domain (rest looked up from reference TRBV15 and TRBJ2-1): DAMVIQNPRYQVTQFGKPVTLSCSQTLNHNVMYWYQQKSSQAPKLLFHYYDKDFNNEADTPDNFQSRRPNTSFCFLDIRSPGLGDTAMYLCATSRVGSGRNEQFFGPGTRLTVL.

This clone was seen only a few times. This rearrangement joins TRBV14 to TRBJ2-2; possible D gene TRBD2, 5 bases. Germline CDR1 is SGHDN and CDR2 is FVKESK. Trimming removed 3 bases at V and 8 bases at J, with 16 bases between. The CDR3 runs to 15 residues. CDR3 residues: CASSHWAGGGGELFF. The CDR3 nucleotides are TGTGCCAGCAGCCATTGGGCAGGCGGAGGAGGGGAGCTGTTTTTT.

The rearrangement joins TRBV5-5 to TRBJ2-5; 7 bases are a match to TRBD1. This CDR3 has 14 residues. J gave up 2 bases and V 4 bases, and 5 bases lay outside the gene matches. Germline CDR1 and CDR2: SGHKS and YYEKEE (reference sequence). The CDR3 sequence is CASSRRQGQETQYF. Written as DNA, the CDR3 is TGTGCCAGCAGCCGAAGACAGGGACAAGAGACCCAGTACTTC.

This chain uses TRBV19 with TRBJ2-2; maybe TRBD1 (6 bases). CDR1 LNHDA and CDR2 SQIVND come from the germline V gene (reference sequence). This CDR3 is 12 amino acids long. Trimming cost V 11 bases and J 7 bases, with 14 bases left between them. The CDR3 bases are TGTGCCTGTCACAGGGAAGTCGGGGAGCTGTTTTTT. It encodes CACHREVGELFF.

The V and J genes are TRBV6-6 and TRBJ1-4; 7 nucleotides align to TRBD1. CDR1 and CDR2 (germline): MNHNY, SVGAGI (reference sequence). J was trimmed by 8 bases and V by 8 bases; bases with no gene match: 8. The CDR3 is 13 amino acids. The DNA of the CDR3 is TGTGCCAGCTTAAACAGGGGCAAGGAAAAACTGTTTTTT. This codes for CASLNRGKEKLFF.

The chain has TRBV7-2 and TRBJ2-3; 14 bases fit TRBD2. Germline values: CDR1 SGHTA, CDR2 FQGNSA. V lost 5 bases and J lost 5; bases outside the gene matches: 6. The CDR3 sequence is 16 residues long. CDR3 protein: CASSPGTSGGIDTQYF. The CDR3 DNA sequence: TGTGCCAGCAGCCCCGGGACTAGCGGGGGAATAGATACGCAGTATTTT.

In this sample, this clone turned up once. V and J are TRBV7-2 and TRBJ2-3, with D perhaps TRBD1 (5 bases). CDR1 and CDR2 from the germline V gene are SGHTA and FQGNSA. The ends were cut back, 2 bases at V and 4 bases at J, with 10 bases in the middle. The CDR3 is made up of 14 amino acids. The DNA of the CDR3 is TGTGCCAGCAGCTTACAAGAAGGGGCAGATACGCAGTATTTT. This translates into CASSLQEGADTQYF.

V usage is TRBV4-1 and J usage is TRBJ1-6; D possibly corresponds to TRBD1 (5 bases). V was pared by 0 bases and J by 7 bases, with 16 bases between. Per the germline V gene, CDR1 is MGHRA and CDR2 is YSYEKL. The CDR3 runs 17 residues. The DNA of the CDR3 is TGCGCCAGCAGCCAAGATAAGGAGGCAGGGAACAATTCACCCCTCCACTTT. The encoded protein is CASSQDKEAGNNSPLHF.

The V call is TRBV29-1, the J call TRBJ1-2; D is possibly TRBD1 (6 bases). Per the germline V gene, CDR1 is SQVTM and CDR2 is ANQGSEA. There are 13 residues in the CDR3. Between the trimmed V and J ends, which lost 4 bases and 8 bases, there was a span of 17 bases. CDR3: CSVGATGGGGYTF. The CDR3 bases are TGCAGCGTTGGGGCGACAGGTGGGGGAGGCTACACCTTC.